What follows is one TCR beta chain and its context. The data were taken from a study of blood T cell repertoires in COVID-19. Study information: Sites across the United States, Italy and Spain contributed samples from acute and convalescent COVID-19.

Profiled with immunoSEQ multiplex PCR; TCRdb holds only in-frame clones, not every one. The data show approximately 250,000 clones, around 89% seen once. Assignment of participants to cohorts was predicated upon participant-reported clinical history. The TCR was taken from a woman aged 30 to 39 who had recovered from COVID-19. Sequenced sample: PBMCs or T cells enriched from blood (not recorded which).

This CDR3 reads CASSLGRTSVNEQYF. Written as DNA, the CDR3 is TGCGCCAGCAGCTTGGGCAGGACTAGCGTGAACGAGCAGTACTTC. The chain carries TRBV5-1 and TRBJ2-7; 9 nucleotides align to TRBD2. J lost 5 bases, V lost 0 bases, and 6 bases had no gene match. Looked up from germline, CDR1 is SGHRS and CDR2 is YFSETQ. This CDR3 has 15 residues.